This TCR beta chain is from a study of vaccination and CD4 T cells after COVID-19. The Oncomine TCR Beta short-read assay was applied to DNA of cultured CD4+ T cells. TCRdb reanalysed the PCR reads using MiXCR and keeps one entry per CDR3 protein. The sample has thousands of distinct CDR3 sequences, less than 25% seen once; the top ten hold roughly 9.5%. To note about this clonotype: The target antigen is unknown.

Treatment defined: approximately 11-day PBMC culture with coronavirus spike peptide pools or control peptides (ViraFEST assay). The V and J ends lost 5 bases and 1 base, in that order; junction bases with no gene match: 10. CDR1 and CDR2 (germline): SGHTA, FQGNSA. The CDR3 loop spans 17 amino acids. The specimen was CD4+ T cells from blood, cultured in vitro, collected after SARS-CoV-2 vaccination. The V gene is TRBV7-2, the J gene TRBJ2-3; 9 bases are a match to TRBD2. This receptor was obtained from a human donor who had recovered from COVID-19. Written as DNA, the CDR3 is TGTGCCAGCAGCCCGGGACTAGCAACGCTTCGCACAGATACGCAGTATTTT. Its translation is CASSPGLATLRTDTQYF.